This is a list of T cell receptor beta chains from one sample in a study of blood T cell repertoires in COVID-19. Data came from immunoSEQ multiplex PCR; TCRdb stores just in-frame clones and leaves some out. The sample has 130,000 to 150,000 clones; under 85% are singletons. Specimen: peripheral blood. The receptor source for this set is a human donor in a cohort sampled during active COVID-19. Each CDR3 is given with its conserved first and last residue.

v_gene | CDR3aa
TRBV19 | CASSPRDGLSGYTF
TRBV4-1 | CASSQVHVNRGDTQYF
TRBV6-5 | CASGQIYNEQFF
TRBV9 | CASSTQGGSYNSPLHF
TRBV4-3 | CASSQNAGGLDNSPLHF
TRBV7-8 | CASSPRLAGGLDTQYF
TRBV19 | CASNGGMASGANVLTF
TRBV7-3 | CASSAGAGGLETQYF
TRBV5-1 | CASSLQTGEQTGELFF
TRBV4-3 | CASSQDVRGQGSGANVLTF
TRBV13 | CASSLPGEVYGYTF
TRBV2 | CASNRQGSPGANVLTF
TRBV4-2 | CASSQGARDSFYGYTF
TRBV6-5 | CASSTGGYGYTF
TRBV29-1 | CSVPPRGGPNTGELFF
TRBV15 | CATSLDRVGTDTQYF
TRBV7-3 | CASSPSGFMNTEAFF
TRBV9 | CASSVGGRSYGYTF
TRBV19 | CASSPGQATALYGYTF
TRBV30 | CAWSIPTGTANTEAFF
TRBV11-2 | CASSPQGGRADTQYF
TRBV6-2/TRBV6-3 | CASIPTGGQPQHF
TRBV13 | CASRHYQETQYF
TRBV30 | CAWREGLSGGEYTGELFF
TRBV11-2 | CASSLERSDTQYF
TRBV7-3 | CASSLGTGRELFF
TRBV9 | CASSASELNTEAFF
TRBV3-1/TRBV3-2 | CASSHRGNGYTF
TRBV7-2 | CASRMKGVDYGYTF
TRBV5-4 | CASSWLGTASDGYTF
TRBV6-1 | CASSEAVLKGAFRETQYF
TRBV5-4 | CASSLGGDTGELFF
TRBV21-1 | CASSNPWASWGYTF
TRBV2 | CASSEEVWGTGGGYTF
TRBV9 | CASSVATSGGASTEQFF
TRBV5-8 | CASSSGFLQETQYF
TRBV14 | CASSLRAGGLNEQFF
TRBV11-2 | CASSLPASVGKETQYF
TRBV6-4 | CASTRRRDRTDTQYF
TRBV4-3 | CASSQTGGSNYEQYF
TRBV7-2 | CASSPSGGAGELFF
TRBV7-3 | CASSWGLAGGETQYF